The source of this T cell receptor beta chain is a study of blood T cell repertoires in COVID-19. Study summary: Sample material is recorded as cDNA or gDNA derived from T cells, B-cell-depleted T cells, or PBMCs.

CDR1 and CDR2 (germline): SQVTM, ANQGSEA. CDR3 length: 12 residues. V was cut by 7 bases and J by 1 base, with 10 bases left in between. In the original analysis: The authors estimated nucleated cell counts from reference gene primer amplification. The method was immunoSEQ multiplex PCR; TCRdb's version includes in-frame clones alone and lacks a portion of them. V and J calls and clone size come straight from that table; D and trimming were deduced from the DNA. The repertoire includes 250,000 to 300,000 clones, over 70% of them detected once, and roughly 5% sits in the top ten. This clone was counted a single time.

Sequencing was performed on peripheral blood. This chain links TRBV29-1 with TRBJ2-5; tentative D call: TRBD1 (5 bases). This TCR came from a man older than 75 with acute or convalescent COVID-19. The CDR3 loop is CSAADTQETQYF. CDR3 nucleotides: TGCAGCGCCGCGGACACCCAAGAGACCCAGTACTTC.